The 31 T cell receptor beta chains given below trace back to one sample, sequenced in a study of T-cell memory formation after mild COVID-19. TCRdb ran MiXCR on the 5' RACE reads and lists one entry per CDR3 protein. Of 150,000 to 200,000 distinct CDR3 sequences detected, roughly 12% appear once; the ten largest clones hold around 3.8%. The source material was PBMCs or a T cell subset sorted from them (not recorded which). The receptors were sampled from a young man who had mild COVID-19 (a few samples of this study predate the infection). Cell type and time point are not known.

The rearrangement uses TRBV19 and TRBJ2-3, with a tentative D call TRBD2 (7 bases). Germline V lookup: CDR1 LNHDA, CDR2 SQIVND (reference sequence). Between the trimmed V and J ends, which lost 7 bases and 1 base, there was a span of 15 bases. The CDR3 has 15 residues. The CDR3 bases are TGTGCCAGTACGGCGGGGGCCTCGGGCACAGATACGCAGTATTTT. This encodes CASTAGASGTDTQYF.

The genes are TRBV20-1 and TRBJ1-5, with 8 positions matching TRBD1. The junction had 10 bases not matched to a gene; V was cut back by 0 bases and J by 3 bases. In germline, CDR1 is DFQATT, CDR2 SNEGSKA (reference sequence). The CDR3 length is 17 residues. As DNA, the CDR3 is TGCAGTGCTAGAGACGCCCGACAGGGGATTCTCAATCAGCCCCAGCATTTT. As protein: CSARDARQGILNQPQHF.

The V and J genes are TRBV7-2 and TRBJ2-4; 9 bases map to TRBD2. V lost 5 bases, J lost 2 bases, and 4 bases stayed unmatched. Germline assignment: CDR1 SGHTA and CDR2 FQGNSA. There are 15 residues in the CDR3. The CDR3 bases are TGTGCCAGCAGCCGCGGGGGGGTAACCAAAAACATTCAGTACTTC. The encoded protein is CASSRGGVTKNIQYF.

This clonotype was counted a few times. The V and J genes are TRBV11-2 and TRBJ1-1; D remains ambiguous. The CDR3 runs 13 residues. Trimming took 3 bases from V and 3 from J, leaving 8 bases between them. The V gene's germline CDR1 is SGHAT and CDR2 FQNNGV. The CDR3 protein is CASSLAGYTEAFF. CDR3 DNA: TGTGCCAGCAGCTTGGCGGGTTACACTGAAGCTTTCTTT.

This clonotype came up a few times. The rearrangement links TRBV30 to TRBJ2-7; 9 nucleotides align to TRBD1. From germline, CDR1 is GTSNPN and CDR2 SVGIG (reference sequence). Trimming removed 5 bases from V and 2 bases from J; junction bases left unmatched: 10. The CDR3 length is 15 residues. The CDR3 reads CAWGVPGTGTYEQYF. CDR3 bases: TGTGCCTGGGGAGTTCCCGGGACAGGGACCTACGAGCAGTACTTC.

The CDR3 nucleotides read TGTGCCAGCAGGGTGGGTGTGGAAGAGACCCAGTACTTC. Translated, it gives CASRVGVEETQYF. The gene calls are TRBV5-5 and TRBJ2-5; no reliable D call. V lost 5 bases, J lost 3 bases, and 11 bases lay in between. The CDR3 runs to 13 residues. CDR1 and CDR2 (germline): SGHKS, YYEKEE (reference sequence).

This clonotype was picked up a small number of times. This rearrangement joins TRBV29-1 to TRBJ1-2; no reliable D call. CDR3 length: 13 amino acids. V was cut by 4 bases and J by 3 bases, with 12 bases left in between. Germline-derived CDR1 and CDR2 are SQVTM and ANQGSEA. CDR3 sequence: CSVASGLDYGYTF. DNA of the CDR3: TGCAGCGTTGCTAGTGGGCTTGACTATGGCTACACCTTC.

A few counts support this clonotype. The gene calls are TRBV19 and TRBJ1-2; 10 nucleotides line up with TRBD1. The CDR3 runs to 15 residues. V lost 6 bases and J lost 4; bases outside the gene matches: 8. CDR1 is LNHDA, CDR2 SQIVND, per germline (reference sequence). This CDR3 is CASRPGQGTIYGYTF. CDR3 coding DNA: TGTGCCAGTAGACCGGGACAGGGGACTATCTATGGCTACACCTTC.

This clonotype was observed a handful of times. This chain joins TRBV24-1 and TRBJ2-3; 11 nucleotides agree with TRBD2. Germline trimming cut 0 bases from V and 3 bases from J; bases unmatched to any gene: 4. Germline V lookup: CDR1 KGHDR, CDR2 SFDVKD. The length of the CDR3 is 17 residues. This CDR3 reads CATSDLPLAGGTDTQYF. The DNA of the CDR3 is TGTGCCACCAGTGATTTGCCTCTAGCGGGAGGAACAGATACGCAGTATTTT.

The chain recombines TRBV3-1 with TRBJ1-4; possibly TRBD1 for D (5 bases). Germline-derived CDR1 and CDR2 are LGHDT and YNNKEL (reference sequence). This CDR3 comprises 15 residues. V gave up 4 bases and J gave up 2 bases, with 11 bases separating them. The CDR3 DNA follows: TGTGCCAGCAGCCGATTGAAGGGGACTAATGAAAAACTGTTTTTT. As protein: CASSRLKGTNEKLFF.

This clonotype was detected a few times. The chain employs TRBV6-2 or TRBV6-3 and TRBJ1-1; perhaps TRBD1 as D (5 bases). Germline V CDR1 and CDR2: MNHEY, SVGEGT. V dropped 5 bases and J dropped 13 bases, with 23 bases sitting between them. CDR3 length: 14 residues. The CDR3 sequence is CASSHQGGEQEGFF. In DNA, the CDR3 is TGTGCCAGCAGTCACCAGGGCGGGGAACAGGAGGGTTTCTTT.

This clonotype has at least ten counts. The chain links TRBV7-2 to TRBJ2-3, with a tentative D call TRBD2 (5 bases). Germline CDR1 SGHTA, CDR2 FQGNSA. Trimming cost V 1 base and J 0 bases, with 8 bases left between them. This CDR3 region has 15 residues. The chain's CDR3 is CASSLGAVSTDTQYF. CDR3 DNA sequence: TGTGCCAGCAGCTTAGGAGCGGTCAGCACAGATACGCAGTATTTT.

The DNA of the CDR3 is TGTGCCAGCAGTGAAGGGACAGAAGAGACCCAGTACTTC. The encoded protein is CASSEGTEETQYF. This chain links TRBV2 with TRBJ2-5, with D possibly TRBD1 on 6 matching bases. CDR1 is SNHLY and CDR2 is FYNNEI in the germline V gene. This CDR3 has 13 residues. The V end lost 1 base, the J end lost 3 bases, and 6 bases lay between the germline ends.

This clonotype was seen many times. This sequence joins TRBV15 and TRBJ2-2, with D perhaps matching TRBD1 (5 bases). CDR3 length: 15 amino acids. The germline V and J ends were trimmed by 1 base and 6 bases, with 12 bases remaining between them. CDR1 and CDR2 from the germline V gene are LNHNV and YYDKDF (reference sequence). The DNA of the CDR3 is TGTGCCACCAGCAGAGCCGGCCTCAGGGCCGGGGAGCTGTTTTTT. Translating it yields CATSRAGLRAGELFF.

The J gene is TRBJ2-3, the V gene TRBV6-5; 9 bases match TRBD2. V lost 5 bases, J lost 1 base, and 4 bases stayed unmatched. Germline V lookup: CDR1 MNHEY, CDR2 SVGAGI. CDR3 length: 15 amino acids. The CDR3 coding sequence is TGTGCCAGCAGTCTTTCTAGCGGGGGCACAGATACGCAGTATTTT. The encoded protein is CASSLSSGGTDTQYF.

There are many counts of this clonotype. This rearrangement joins TRBV6-6 to TRBJ2-5; D remains unclear. V shed 7 bases and J shed 2 bases, with 14 bases lying between them. Germline loops: CDR1 MNHNY, CDR2 SVGAGI (reference sequence). This CDR3 is built from 14 residues. The CDR3 spells CASTWASQQETQYF. CDR3 DNA: TGTGCCAGCACTTGGGCCTCTCAGCAAGAGACCCAGTACTTC.

This clonotype came up many times. The chain couples TRBV5-1 to TRBJ2-1; D unresolved. Trimming cost V 2 bases and J 5 bases, with 11 bases left between them. Germline CDR1 and CDR2: SGHRS and YFSETQ. The CDR3 has 14 residues. CDR3 DNA sequence: TGCGCCAGCAGCTTCGGGCGGATCCACAATGAGCAGTTCTTC. Residues: CASSFGRIHNEQFF.

Only a few counts were recorded for this clonotype. The genes are TRBV19 and TRBJ1-4; D is ambiguous. V lost 6 bases to trimming and J lost 3 bases, with 11 bases between them. CDR1 is LNHDA and CDR2 is SQIVND in the germline V gene (reference sequence). The CDR3 extends over 14 amino acids. CDR3 bases: TGTGCCAGTAGCCGCGATCTGGCTAATGAAAAACTGTTTTTT. Amino acids: CASSRDLANEKLFF.

CDR3 residues: CASRRGPNTEAFF. CDR3 coding DNA: TGTGCCAGCAGAAGAGGGCCGAACACTGAAGCTTTCTTT. The V call is TRBV2, the J call TRBJ1-1; no definite D call. Per the germline V gene, CDR1 is SNHLY and CDR2 is FYNNEI. This CDR3 comprises 13 residues. Trimming left V 6 bases short and J 1 base short, with 9 bases between.

This rearrangement joins TRBV7-8 to TRBJ1-2; D may be TRBD1 (6 bases). There are 14 residues in the CDR3. The germline V gene has CDR1 SGHVS and CDR2 FQNEAQ. Trimming cost V 5 bases and J 7 bases, with 17 bases left between them. CDR3 sequence: CASSKTGGESGYTF. Here the CDR3 DNA reads TGTGCCAGCAGCAAGACAGGAGGGGAAAGTGGCTACACCTTC.

The chain couples TRBV12-3 or TRBV12-4 to TRBJ1-2; no definite D call. The CDR3 contains 14 residues. Trimming took off 0 bases at V and 5 bases at J, with 10 bases between the two ends. The chain's CDR3 is CASSLARRLYGYTF. In DNA, the CDR3 is TGTGCCAGCAGTTTAGCGCGCAGGTTATATGGCTACACCTTC.

The V call is TRBV15, the J call TRBJ2-7; 7 positions agree with TRBD2. The germline V gene encodes CDR1 LNHNV and CDR2 YYDKDF (reference sequence). V lost 0 bases and J lost 6; bases outside the gene matches: 11. The CDR3 loop spans 16 amino acids. The CDR3 reads CATSRDGGGTPAEQYV. CDR3 DNA sequence: TGTGCCACCAGCAGAGATGGGGGGGGGACCCCCGCCGAGCAGTACGTC.

The chain has TRBV4-3 and TRBJ1-3; D is unclear. Germline lookup yields CDR1 LGHNA and CDR2 YSLEER. The length of the CDR3 is 15 residues. The germline V and J ends were trimmed by 1 base and 0 bases, with 7 bases remaining between them. CDR3 bases: TGCGCCAGCAGCCAAGGGGAGGCCTCTGGAAACACCATATATTTT. Amino acids: CASSQGEASGNTIYF.

This clonotype was found many times. The J gene is TRBJ2-7, the V gene TRBV12-3 or TRBV12-4, with 8 bases identical to TRBD2. The trim removed 0 bases at V and 7 bases at J, leaving 17 bases unmatched. This CDR3 region has 18 residues. The DNA for the CDR3 is TGTGCCAGCAGTTTAGCGCCAATTTCCGGGGGGGGCCGGTGGGAGCAGTACTTC. Translated, it gives CASSLAPISGGGRWEQYF.

This clonotype appeared many times. This chain joins TRBV18 and TRBJ2-7; TRBD1 is a possible D gene (5 bases). CDR1 is KGHSH, CDR2 LQKENI, per germline. V lost 2 bases and J lost 4, with 9 bases in between. The CDR3 spans 13 residues. The CDR3 DNA reads as TGTGCCAGCTCACCAGGGGCAGAGTACGAGCAGTACTTC. Its protein product is CASSPGAEYEQYF.

The genes are TRBV4-1 and TRBJ2-1; TRBD2 matches at 7 bases. CDR3 length equals 17 residues. Trimming cost V 4 bases and J 3 bases; bases outside gene matches: 12. CDR1 is MGHRA and CDR2 is YSYEKL in the germline V gene. The CDR3 loop reads CASSRGTTLFLYNEQFF. The CDR3 DNA reads as TGCGCCAGCAGCCGCGGGACTACCCTGTTCCTCTACAATGAGCAGTTCTTC.

The V gene is TRBV5-1, the J gene TRBJ2-3, with 9 bases matching TRBD1. Trimming took 4 bases from V and 2 from J; bases not matched to a gene: 8. Looked up from germline, CDR1 is SGHRS and CDR2 is YFSETQ. The CDR3 is 16 residues long. The DNA of the CDR3 is TGCGCCAGCAGCAGACTCGGGACAGGGAACACAGATACGCAGTATTTT. Its translation is CASSRLGTGNTDTQYF.

This clonotype was seen only a few times. The chain links TRBV20-1 to TRBJ2-3; D gene ambiguous. Trimming took off 0 bases at V and 2 bases at J, with 9 bases between the two ends. CDR1 is DFQATT, CDR2 SNEGSKA, per germline (reference sequence). The CDR3 spans 14 residues. CDR3 sequence (DNA): TGCAGTGCTAGAGATTTCCGACCCACAGATACGCAGTATTTT. It yields the protein CSARDFRPTDTQYF.

This clonotype was found a few times. Relative to the germline gene, one junction end is altered; a read error may explain this. The chain recombines TRBV4-1 with TRBJ1-3; D is ambiguous. The CDR3 runs 15 residues. Germline V gene lookup returns CDR1 MGHRA and CDR2 YSYEKL. CDR3 loop: CVSSPLGISGNTIYF. The CDR3, as DNA: TGCGTCAGCAGCCCACTTGGGATCTCTGGAAACACCATATATTTT.

This clonotype was detected a few times. The CDR3 DNA reads as TGTGCCAGCGGGGTGGACATGAACACTGAAGCTTTCTTT. Its protein product is CASGVDMNTEAFF. The gene calls are TRBV6-4 and TRBJ1-1, with D possibly matching TRBD1 (5 bases). CDR3 length: 13 amino acids. Trimming took off 8 bases at V and 0 bases at J, with 10 bases between the two ends. Looked up from germline, CDR1 is MRHNA and CDR2 is SNTAGT.

This clonotype was found a few times. The V and J genes are TRBV5-1 and TRBJ1-4; the D gene is possibly TRBD1 (5 bases). V gave up 0 bases and J gave up 7 bases, with 13 bases separating them. Germline CDR1 and CDR2: SGHRS and YFSETQ. The CDR3 is 15 residues long. The CDR3 loop is CASSLGTSLGEKLFF. The CDR3 DNA follows: TGCGCCAGCAGCTTGGGGACATCGCTCGGTGAAAAACTGTTTTTT.